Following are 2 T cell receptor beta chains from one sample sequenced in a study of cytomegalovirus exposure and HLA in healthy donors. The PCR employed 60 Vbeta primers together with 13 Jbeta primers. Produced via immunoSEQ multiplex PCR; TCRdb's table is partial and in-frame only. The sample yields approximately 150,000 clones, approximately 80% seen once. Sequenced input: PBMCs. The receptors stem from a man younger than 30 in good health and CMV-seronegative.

The CDR3 coding sequence is TGCAGCGTCGTCACGTGGGCGTCGGACTATGGCTACACCTTC. This encodes CSVVTWASDYGYTF. The chain couples TRBV29-1 to TRBJ1-2; D is uncertain. The CDR3 totals 14 residues. Trimming removed 6 bases at V and 3 bases at J, with 17 bases between. Germline V lookup: CDR1 SQVTM, CDR2 ANQGSEA.

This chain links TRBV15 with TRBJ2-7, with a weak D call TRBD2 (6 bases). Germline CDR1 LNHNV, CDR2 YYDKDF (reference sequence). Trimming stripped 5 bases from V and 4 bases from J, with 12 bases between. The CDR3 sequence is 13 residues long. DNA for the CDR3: TGTGCCACCAGCCAGGGACTGGCATACGAGCAGTACTTC. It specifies CATSQGLAYEQYF.